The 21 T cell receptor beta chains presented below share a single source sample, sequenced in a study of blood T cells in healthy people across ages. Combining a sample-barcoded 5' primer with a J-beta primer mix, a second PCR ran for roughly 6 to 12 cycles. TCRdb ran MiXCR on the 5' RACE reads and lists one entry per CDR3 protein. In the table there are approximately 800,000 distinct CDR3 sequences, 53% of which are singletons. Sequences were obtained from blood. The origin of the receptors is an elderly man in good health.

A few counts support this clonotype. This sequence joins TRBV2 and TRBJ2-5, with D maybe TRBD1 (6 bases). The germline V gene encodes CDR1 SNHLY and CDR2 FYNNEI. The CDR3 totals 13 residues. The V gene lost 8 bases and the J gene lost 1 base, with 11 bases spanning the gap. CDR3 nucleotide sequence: TGTGCCAGCTGTGGACAGCCCCAAGAGACCCAGTACTTC. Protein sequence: CASCGQPQETQYF.

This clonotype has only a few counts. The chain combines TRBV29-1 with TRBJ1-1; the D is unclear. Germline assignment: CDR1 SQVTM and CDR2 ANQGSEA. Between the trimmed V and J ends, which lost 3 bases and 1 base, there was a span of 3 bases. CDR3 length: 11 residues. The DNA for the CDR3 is TGCAGCGTTGAGTGGAACACTGAAGCTTTCTTT. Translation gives CSVEWNTEAFF.

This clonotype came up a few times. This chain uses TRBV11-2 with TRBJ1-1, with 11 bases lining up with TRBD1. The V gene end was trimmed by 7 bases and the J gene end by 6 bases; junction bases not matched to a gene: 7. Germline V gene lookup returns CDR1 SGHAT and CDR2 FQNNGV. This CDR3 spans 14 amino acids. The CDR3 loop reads CASTGQGALAEAFF. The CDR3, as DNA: TGTGCCAGCACCGGACAGGGGGCCCTGGCTGAAGCTTTCTTT.

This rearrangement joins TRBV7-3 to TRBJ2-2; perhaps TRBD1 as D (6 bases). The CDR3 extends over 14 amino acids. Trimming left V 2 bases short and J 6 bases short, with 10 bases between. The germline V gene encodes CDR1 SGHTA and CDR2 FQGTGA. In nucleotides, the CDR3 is TGTGCCAGCAGCTTAGGGCAGGGGCCCGGGGAGCTGTTTTTT. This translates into CASSLGQGPGELFF. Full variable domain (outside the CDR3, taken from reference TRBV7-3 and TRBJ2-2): GAGVSQTPSNKVTEKGKYVELRCDPISGHTALYWYRQSLGQGPEFLIYFQGTGAADDSGLPNDRFFAVRPEGSVSTLKIQRTERGDSAVYLCASSLGQGPGELFFGEGSRLTVL.

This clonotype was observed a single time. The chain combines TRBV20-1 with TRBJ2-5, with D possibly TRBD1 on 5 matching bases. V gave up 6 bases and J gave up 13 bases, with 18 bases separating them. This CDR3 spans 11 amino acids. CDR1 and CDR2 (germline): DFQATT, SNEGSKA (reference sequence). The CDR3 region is CSAHDSRRVYF. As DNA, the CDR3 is TGCAGTGCCCACGACAGCCGACGGGTGTACTTC.

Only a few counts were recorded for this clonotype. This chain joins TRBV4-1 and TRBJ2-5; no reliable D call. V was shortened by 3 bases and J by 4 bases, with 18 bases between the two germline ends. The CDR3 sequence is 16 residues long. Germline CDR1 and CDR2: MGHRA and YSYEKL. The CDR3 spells CASSHTAPQVGETQYF. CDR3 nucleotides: TGCGCCAGCAGCCATACCGCCCCTCAAGTAGGAGAGACCCAGTACTTC.

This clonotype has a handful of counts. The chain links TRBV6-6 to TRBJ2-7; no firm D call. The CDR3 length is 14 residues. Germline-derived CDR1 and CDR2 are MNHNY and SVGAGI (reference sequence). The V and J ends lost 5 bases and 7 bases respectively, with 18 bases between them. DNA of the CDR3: TGTGCCAGCAGTACCCCGGTTGTTGGCGGAGAGCAGTACTTC. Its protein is CASSTPVVGGEQYF.

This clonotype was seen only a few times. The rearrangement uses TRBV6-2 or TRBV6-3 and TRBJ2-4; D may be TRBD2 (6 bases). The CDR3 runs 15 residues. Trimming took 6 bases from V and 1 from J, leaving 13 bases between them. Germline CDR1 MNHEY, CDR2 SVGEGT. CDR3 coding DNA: TGTGCCAGCAGCCTGGGGGGAGTTGCCAAAAACATTCAGTACTTC. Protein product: CASSLGGVAKNIQYF.

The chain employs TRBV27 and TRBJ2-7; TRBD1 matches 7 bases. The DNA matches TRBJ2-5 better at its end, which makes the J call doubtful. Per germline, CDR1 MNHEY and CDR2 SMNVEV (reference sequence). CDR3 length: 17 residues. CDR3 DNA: TGTGCCAGCAGCCCTACGTTCCTGGGACAGTGGCTGGAGACCCAGTACTTC. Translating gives CASSPTFLGQWLETQYF.

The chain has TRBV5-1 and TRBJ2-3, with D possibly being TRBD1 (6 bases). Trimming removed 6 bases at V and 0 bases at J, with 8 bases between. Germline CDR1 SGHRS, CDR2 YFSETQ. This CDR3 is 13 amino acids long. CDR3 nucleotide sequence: TGCGCCAGCACCCAGGGGAGCACAGATACGCAGTATTTT. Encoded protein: CASTQGSTDTQYF.

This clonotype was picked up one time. The CDR3 loop is CASSSLVGPGGNTEAFF. CDR3 coding DNA: TGTGCCAGCAGCTCCCTTGTGGGGCCAGGGGGGAACACTGAAGCTTTCTTT. The chain recombines TRBV7-9 with TRBJ1-1, with 7 bases lining up with TRBD1. V lost 4 bases and J lost 1; bases outside the gene matches: 12. CDR1 is SEHNR and CDR2 is FQNEAQ in the germline V gene (reference sequence). CDR3 length equals 17 residues. The variable domain in full, with the rest retrieved from reference TRBV7-9 and TRBJ1-1, is DTGVSQNPRHKITKRGQNVTFRCDPISEHNRLYWYRQTLGQGPEFLTYFQNEAQLEKSRLLSDRFSAERPKGSFSTLEIQRTEQGDSAMYLCASSSLVGPGGNTEAFFGQGTRLTVV.

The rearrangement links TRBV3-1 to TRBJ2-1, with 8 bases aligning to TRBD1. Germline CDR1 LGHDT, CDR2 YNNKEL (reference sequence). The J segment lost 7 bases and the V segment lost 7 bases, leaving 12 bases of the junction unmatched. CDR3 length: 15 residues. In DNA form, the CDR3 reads TGTGCCAGCAACCCACGACAGGGGCTGGGTAATGAGCAGTTCTTC. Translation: CASNPRQGLGNEQFF.

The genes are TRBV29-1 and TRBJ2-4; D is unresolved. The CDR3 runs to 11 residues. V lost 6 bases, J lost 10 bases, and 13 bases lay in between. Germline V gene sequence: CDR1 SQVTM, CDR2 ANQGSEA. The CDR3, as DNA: TGCAGCGTCCCGCTCCAAGGGATTCAGTACTTC. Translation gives CSVPLQGIQYF.

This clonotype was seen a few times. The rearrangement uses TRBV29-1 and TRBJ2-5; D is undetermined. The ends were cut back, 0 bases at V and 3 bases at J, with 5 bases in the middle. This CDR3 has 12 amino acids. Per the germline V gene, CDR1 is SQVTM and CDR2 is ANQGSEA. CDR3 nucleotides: TGCAGCGTTGAAGAAGGAGAAGAGACCCAGTACTTC. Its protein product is CSVEEGEETQYF.

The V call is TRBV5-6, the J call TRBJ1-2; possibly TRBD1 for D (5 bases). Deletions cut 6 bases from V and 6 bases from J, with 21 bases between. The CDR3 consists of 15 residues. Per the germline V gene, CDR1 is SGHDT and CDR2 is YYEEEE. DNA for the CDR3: TGTGCCAGCACCCGATCGGGGGTTTTGATTAATGGCTACACCTTC. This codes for CASTRSGVLINGYTF.

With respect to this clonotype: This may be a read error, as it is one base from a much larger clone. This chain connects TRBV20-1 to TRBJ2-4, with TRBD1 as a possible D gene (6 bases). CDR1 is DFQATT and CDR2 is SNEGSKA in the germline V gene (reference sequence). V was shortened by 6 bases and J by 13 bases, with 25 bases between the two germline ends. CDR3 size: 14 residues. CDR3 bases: TGCAGTGCCTCAAGGGGTGGACAGAGGTGCGGGCAGTACTTC. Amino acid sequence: CSASRGGQRCGQYF.

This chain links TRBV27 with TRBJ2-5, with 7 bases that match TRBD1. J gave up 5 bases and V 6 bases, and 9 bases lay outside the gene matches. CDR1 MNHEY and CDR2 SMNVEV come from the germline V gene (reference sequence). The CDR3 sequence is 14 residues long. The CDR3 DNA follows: TGTGCCAGCAGAGCAACAGGGGACCGGGAGACCCAGTACTTC. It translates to CASRATGDRETQYF.

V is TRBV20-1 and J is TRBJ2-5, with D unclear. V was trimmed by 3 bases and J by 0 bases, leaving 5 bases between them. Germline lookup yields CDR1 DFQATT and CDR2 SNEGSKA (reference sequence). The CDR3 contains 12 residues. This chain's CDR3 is CSASMYQETQYF. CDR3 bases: TGCAGTGCTAGCATGTACCAAGAGACCCAGTACTTC.

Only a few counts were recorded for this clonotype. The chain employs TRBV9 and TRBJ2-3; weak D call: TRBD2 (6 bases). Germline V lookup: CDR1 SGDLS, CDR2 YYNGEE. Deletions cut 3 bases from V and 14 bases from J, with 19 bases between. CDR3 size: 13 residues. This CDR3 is CASSGGALRYAYF. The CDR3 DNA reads TGTGCCAGCAGCGGCGGGGCCCTGAGATACGCGTATTTT.

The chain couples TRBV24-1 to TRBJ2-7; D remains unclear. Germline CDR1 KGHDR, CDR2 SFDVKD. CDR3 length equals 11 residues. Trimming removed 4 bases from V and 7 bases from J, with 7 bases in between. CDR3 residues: CATSDRLEQYF. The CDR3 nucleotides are TGTGCCACCAGTGACAGGTTGGAGCAGTACTTC.

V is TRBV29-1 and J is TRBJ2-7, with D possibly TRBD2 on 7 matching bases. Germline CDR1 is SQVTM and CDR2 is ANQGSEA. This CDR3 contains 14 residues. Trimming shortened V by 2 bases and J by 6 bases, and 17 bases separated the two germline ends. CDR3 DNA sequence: TGCAGCGTTGAACACGGGGCGGGGGCGAGCGAGCAGTACTTC. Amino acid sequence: CSVEHGAGASEQYF.